Presented here are 10 T cell receptor beta chains from one specimen sequenced in a study of cytomegalovirus exposure and HLA in healthy donors. Amplification used 60 Vbeta primers and 13 Jbeta primers. Sequencing used immunoSEQ multiplex PCR; TCRdb keeps in-frame clones, though not all of them. This sample has 110,000 to 150,000 clones, with approximately 80% found just once. The sequenced sample consisted of PBMCs. The receptors come from a woman between 40 and 55 years old in good health and CMV-seropositive.

The chain joins TRBV15 to TRBJ2-3; possibly TRBD2 for D (6 bases). CDR1 and CDR2 from the germline V gene are LNHNV and YYDKDF (reference sequence). The V gene lost 0 bases and the J gene lost 2 bases, with 18 bases spanning the gap. This CDR3 has 18 amino acids. In nucleotides, the CDR3 is TGTGCCACCAGCAGAGACGACGGTCGGGGGACCTACACAGATACGCAGTATTTT. Encoded protein: CATSRDDGRGTYTDTQYF.

The chain links TRBV18 to TRBJ2-3, with D possibly TRBD1 on 5 matching bases. The CDR3 length is 18 residues. Germline CDR1 and CDR2: KGHSH and LQKENI. The V gene lost 2 bases and the J gene lost 2 bases, with 20 bases spanning the gap. CDR3: CASSPIAETQVATDTQYF. Written as DNA, the CDR3 is TGTGCCAGCTCACCAATCGCCGAAACACAGGTAGCCACAGATACGCAGTATTTT.

The chain employs TRBV27 and TRBJ2-7; D is perhaps TRBD1 (6 bases). CDR3 length: 18 amino acids. CDR1 and CDR2 (germline): MNHEY, SMNVEV (reference sequence). V was pared by 2 bases and J by 2 bases, with 22 bases between. CDR3 region: CASSLSRQGSGRTYEQYF. The CDR3 nucleotides read TGTGCCAGCAGTTTAAGCCGGCAGGGGAGCGGTCGGACCTACGAGCAGTACTTC.

The chain uses TRBV27 and TRBJ1-1, with D possibly matching TRBD1 (5 bases). The germline CDR1 and CDR2 sequences are MNHEY and SMNVEV (reference sequence). V was cut by 2 bases and J by 6 bases, with 13 bases left in between. CDR3 length equals 14 residues. In DNA form, the CDR3 reads TGTGCCAGCAGTTTAGGGGCAGGGAGGTCTGAAGCTTTCTTT. Its translation: CASSLGAGRSEAFF.

The chain joins TRBV28 to TRBJ1-2; D call uncertain. The CDR3 sequence is 12 residues long. The V gene's germline CDR1 is MDHEN and CDR2 SYDVKM. Trimming removed 5 bases from V and 14 bases from J, with 18 bases in between. The CDR3, as DNA: TGTGCCAGCAGTCATGCGGGCGGTGGCTTTACCTTC. Amino acids: CASSHAGGGFTF.

The sample holds one count of this clone. V usage is TRBV5-1 and J usage is TRBJ2-5; a possible D gene is TRBD1 (6 bases). CDR3 length equals 15 residues. V lost 3 bases, J lost 1 base, and 13 bases lay in between. Germline CDR1 is SGHRS and CDR2 is YFSETQ. CDR3 residues: CASSSYREPQETQYF. Here the CDR3 DNA reads TGCGCCAGCAGCTCCTACAGGGAACCCCAAGAGACCCAGTACTTC.

The chain joins TRBV5-6 to TRBJ1-2; D may be TRBD1 (6 bases). This CDR3 spans 15 amino acids. CDR1 and CDR2 from the germline V gene are SGHDT and YYEEEE. Trimming stripped 0 bases from V and 4 bases from J, with 13 bases between. This chain's CDR3 is CASSLDRVLLYGYTF. As DNA, the CDR3 is TGTGCCAGCAGCTTGGACAGGGTGTTACTCTATGGCTACACCTTC.

This chain connects TRBV27 to TRBJ1-5, with 7 bases fitting TRBD1. From germline, CDR1 is MNHEY and CDR2 SMNVEV (reference sequence). The CDR3 is made up of 14 amino acids. V shed 5 bases, J shed 9 bases, and the junction held 10 bases outside the gene matches. CDR3 coding DNA: TGTGCCAGCAGTCCCCGACAGGGAAGTTGGCCCCAGCATTTT. Protein sequence: CASSPRQGSWPQHF.

The genes are TRBV7-2 and TRBJ2-1; TRBD2 aligns across 10 bases. V dropped 4 bases and J dropped 9; count of bases not matched to a gene: 0. CDR1 is SGHTA and CDR2 is FQGNSA in the germline V gene. CDR3 length equals 12 residues. This CDR3 reads CASSSSGGEQFF. CDR3 nucleotide sequence: TGTGCCAGCAGCTCTAGCGGGGGTGAGCAGTTCTTC.

The sample holds one count of this clone. The CDR3 region is CASSGRGGAFF. In nucleotides, the CDR3 is TGTGCCAGCAGCGGGCGGGGGGGGGCTTTCTTT. The chain couples TRBV11-2 to TRBJ1-1; D may be TRBD1 (5 bases). The CDR3 has 11 amino acids. From germline, CDR1 is SGHAT and CDR2 FQNNGV. Trimming took off 5 bases at V and 11 bases at J, with 12 bases between the two ends.